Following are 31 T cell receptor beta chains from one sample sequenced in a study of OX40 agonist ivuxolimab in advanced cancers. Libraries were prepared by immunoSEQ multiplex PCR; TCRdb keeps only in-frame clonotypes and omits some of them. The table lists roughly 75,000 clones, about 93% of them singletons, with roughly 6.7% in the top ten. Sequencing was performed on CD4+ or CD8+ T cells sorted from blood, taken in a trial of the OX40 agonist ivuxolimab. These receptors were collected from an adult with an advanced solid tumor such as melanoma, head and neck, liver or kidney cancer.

CDR3 sequence (DNA): TGTGCCCACGGCTTGGGGCCGACCCAGTACTTC. It specifies CAHGLGPTQYF. The chain joins TRBV25-1 to TRBJ2-5; a possible D gene is TRBD1 (5 bases). CDR3 length: 11 residues. Trimming removed 11 bases from V and 7 bases from J, with 14 bases in between. Per germline, CDR1 MGHDK and CDR2 SYGVNS.

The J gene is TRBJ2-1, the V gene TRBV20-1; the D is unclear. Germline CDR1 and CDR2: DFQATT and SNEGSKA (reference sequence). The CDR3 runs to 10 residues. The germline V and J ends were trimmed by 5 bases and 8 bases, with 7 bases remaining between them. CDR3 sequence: CSAFRDEQFF. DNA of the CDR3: TGCAGTGCTTTTCGGGATGAGCAGTTCTTC.

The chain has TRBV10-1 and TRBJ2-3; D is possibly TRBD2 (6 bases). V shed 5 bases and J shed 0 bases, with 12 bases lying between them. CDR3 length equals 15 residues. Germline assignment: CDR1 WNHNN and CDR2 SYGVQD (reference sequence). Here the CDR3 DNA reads TGCGCCAGCAGTCGCGGGGAAACGAGCACAGATACGCAGTATTTT. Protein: CASSRGETSTDTQYF.

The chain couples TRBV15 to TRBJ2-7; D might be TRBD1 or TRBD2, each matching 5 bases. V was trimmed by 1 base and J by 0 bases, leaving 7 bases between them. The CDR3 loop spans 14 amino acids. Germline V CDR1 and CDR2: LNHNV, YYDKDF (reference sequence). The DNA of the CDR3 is TGTGCCACCAGCAGAGCCGGGACCTCCTACGAGCAGTACTTC. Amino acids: CATSRAGTSYEQYF.

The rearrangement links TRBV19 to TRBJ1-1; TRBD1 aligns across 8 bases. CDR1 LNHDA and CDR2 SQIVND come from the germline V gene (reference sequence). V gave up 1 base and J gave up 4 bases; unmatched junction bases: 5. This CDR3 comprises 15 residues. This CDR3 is CASSIGRTGSTEAFF. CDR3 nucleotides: TGTGCCAGTAGTATAGGGCGGACAGGGAGCACTGAAGCTTTCTTT.

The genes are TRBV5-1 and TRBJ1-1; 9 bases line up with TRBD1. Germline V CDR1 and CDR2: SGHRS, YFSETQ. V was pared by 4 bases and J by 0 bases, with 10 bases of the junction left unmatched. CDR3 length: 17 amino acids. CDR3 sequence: CASSPEGQGLMNTEAFF. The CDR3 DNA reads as TGCGCCAGCAGCCCCGAGGGACAGGGCCTCATGAACACTGAAGCTTTCTTT.

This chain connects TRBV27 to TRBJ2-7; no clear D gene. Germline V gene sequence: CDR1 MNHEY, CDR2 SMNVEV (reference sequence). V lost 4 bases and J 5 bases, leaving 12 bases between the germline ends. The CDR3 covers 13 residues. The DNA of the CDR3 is TGTGCCAGCAGTTCCCTGACCGATAACGAGCAGTACTTC. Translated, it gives CASSSLTDNEQYF.

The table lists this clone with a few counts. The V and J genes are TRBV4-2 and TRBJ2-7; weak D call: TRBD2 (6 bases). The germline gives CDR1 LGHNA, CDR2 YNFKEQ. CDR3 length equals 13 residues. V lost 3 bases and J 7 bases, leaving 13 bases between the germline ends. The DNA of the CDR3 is TGTGCCAGCAGCCATTCCCGGGAGCGAGAGCAGTACTTC. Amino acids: CASSHSREREQYF.

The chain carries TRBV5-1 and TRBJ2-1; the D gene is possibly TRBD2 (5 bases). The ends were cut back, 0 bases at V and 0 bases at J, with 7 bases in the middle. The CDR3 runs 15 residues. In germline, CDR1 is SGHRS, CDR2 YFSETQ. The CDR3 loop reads CASSLVAFSYNEQFF. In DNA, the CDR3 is TGCGCCAGCAGCTTGGTAGCGTTCTCCTACAATGAGCAGTTCTTC.

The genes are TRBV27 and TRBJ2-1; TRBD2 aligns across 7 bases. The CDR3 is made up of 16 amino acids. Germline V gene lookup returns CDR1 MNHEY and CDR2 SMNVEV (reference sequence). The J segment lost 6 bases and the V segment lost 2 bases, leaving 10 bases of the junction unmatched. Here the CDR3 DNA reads TGTGCCAGCAGTTTACTTTTTGCTAGCGGCTTCAATGAGCAGTTCTTC. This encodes CASSLLFASGFNEQFF.

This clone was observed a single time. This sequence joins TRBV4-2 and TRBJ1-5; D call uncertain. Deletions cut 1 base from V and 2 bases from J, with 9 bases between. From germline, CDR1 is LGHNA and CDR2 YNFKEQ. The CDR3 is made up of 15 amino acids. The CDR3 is CASSQGPQGNQPQHF. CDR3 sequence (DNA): TGTGCCAGCAGCCAAGGTCCGCAGGGCAATCAGCCCCAGCATTTT.

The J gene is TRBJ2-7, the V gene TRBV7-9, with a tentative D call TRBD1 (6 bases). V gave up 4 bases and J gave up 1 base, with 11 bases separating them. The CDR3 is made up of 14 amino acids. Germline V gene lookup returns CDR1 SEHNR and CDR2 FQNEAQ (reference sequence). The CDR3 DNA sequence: TGTGCCAGCAGCTACAAAGGACAGTCCTACGAGCAGTACTTC. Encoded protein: CASSYKGQSYEQYF.

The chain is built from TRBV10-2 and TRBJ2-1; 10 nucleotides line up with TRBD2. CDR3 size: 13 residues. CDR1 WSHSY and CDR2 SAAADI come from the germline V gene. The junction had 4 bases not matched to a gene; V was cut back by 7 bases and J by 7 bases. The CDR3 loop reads CASTSGSGNEQFF. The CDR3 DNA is TGCGCCAGCACTAGCGGGAGTGGGAATGAGCAGTTCTTC.

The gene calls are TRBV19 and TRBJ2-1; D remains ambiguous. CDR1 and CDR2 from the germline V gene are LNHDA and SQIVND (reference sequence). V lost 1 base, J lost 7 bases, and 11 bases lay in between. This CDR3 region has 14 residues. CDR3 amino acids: CASSIGGGGNEQFF. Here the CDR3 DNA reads TGTGCCAGTAGTATAGGCGGTGGTGGGAATGAGCAGTTCTTC.

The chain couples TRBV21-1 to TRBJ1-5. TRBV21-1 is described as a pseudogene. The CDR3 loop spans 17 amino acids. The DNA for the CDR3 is TGTGCCAGCAGCCAAGGGCCCTCCCGGGAGCCCAATCAGCCCCAGCATTTT. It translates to CASSQGPSREPNQPQHF.

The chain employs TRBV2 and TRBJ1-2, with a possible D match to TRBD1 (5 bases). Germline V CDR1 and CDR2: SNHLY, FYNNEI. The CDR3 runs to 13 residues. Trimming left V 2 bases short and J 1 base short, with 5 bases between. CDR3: CASSERGNYGYTF. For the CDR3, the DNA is TGTGCCAGCAGTGAAAGGGGTAACTATGGCTACACCTTC.

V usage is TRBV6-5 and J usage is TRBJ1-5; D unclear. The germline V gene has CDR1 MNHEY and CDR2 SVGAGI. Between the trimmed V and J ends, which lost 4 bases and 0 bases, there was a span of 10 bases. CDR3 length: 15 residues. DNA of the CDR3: TGTGCCAGCAGTTGGACTTGGGATAGCAATCAGCCCCAGCATTTT. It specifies CASSWTWDSNQPQHF.

As DNA, the CDR3 is TGTGCTAGTGCCCAAACCGGGGAGCTGTTTTTT. This sequence encodes CASAQTGELFF. The gene calls are TRBV12-5 and TRBJ2-2; unclear D gene. Germline values: CDR1 LGHNT, CDR2 FRNRAP. The CDR3 spans 11 residues. Between the trimmed V and J ends, which lost 7 bases and 5 bases, there was a span of 5 bases.

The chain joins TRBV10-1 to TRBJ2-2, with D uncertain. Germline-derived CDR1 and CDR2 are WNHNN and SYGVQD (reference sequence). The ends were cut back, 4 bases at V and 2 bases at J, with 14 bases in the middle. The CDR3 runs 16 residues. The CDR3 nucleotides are TGCGCCAGCAGTGCACGGCCAAACCCCAACACCGGGGAGCTGTTTTTT. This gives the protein CASSARPNPNTGELFF.

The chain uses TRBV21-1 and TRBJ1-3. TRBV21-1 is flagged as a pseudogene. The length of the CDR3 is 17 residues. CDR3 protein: CASSKLPRKPSGNTIYF. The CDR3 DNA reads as TGTGCCAGCAGCAAATTACCCCGAAAGCCCTCTGGAAACACCATATATTTT.

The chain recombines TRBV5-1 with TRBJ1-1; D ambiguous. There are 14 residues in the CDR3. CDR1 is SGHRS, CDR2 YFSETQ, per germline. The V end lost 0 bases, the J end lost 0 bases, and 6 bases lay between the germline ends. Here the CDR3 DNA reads TGCGCCAGCAGCTTGGGGGTGATGAACACTGAAGCTTTCTTT. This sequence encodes CASSLGVMNTEAFF.

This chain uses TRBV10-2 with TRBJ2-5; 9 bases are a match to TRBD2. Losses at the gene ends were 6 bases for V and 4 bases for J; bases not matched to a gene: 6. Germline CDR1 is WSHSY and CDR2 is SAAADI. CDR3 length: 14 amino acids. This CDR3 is CASSPGLATETQYF. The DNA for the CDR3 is TGCGCCAGCAGCCCCGGACTAGCGACAGAGACCCAGTACTTC.

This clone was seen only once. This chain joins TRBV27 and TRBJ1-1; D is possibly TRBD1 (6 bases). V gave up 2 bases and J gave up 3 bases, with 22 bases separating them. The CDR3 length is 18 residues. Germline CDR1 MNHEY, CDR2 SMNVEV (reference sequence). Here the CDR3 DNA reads TGTGCCAGCAGTTTACAGGGTGCCGGGGGGCGGTTAGACACTGAAGCTTTCTTT. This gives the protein CASSLQGAGGRLDTEAFF.

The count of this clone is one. The CDR3 region is CASSWGGRDEQFF. CDR3 nucleotide sequence: TGTGCCAGTAGTTGGGGTGGGCGGGATGAGCAGTTCTTC. The chain is built from TRBV19 and TRBJ2-1; the D gene is possibly TRBD2 (5 bases). The CDR3 is 13 residues long. Germline V CDR1 and CDR2: LNHDA, SQIVND (reference sequence). The V and J ends lost 5 bases and 8 bases respectively, with 13 bases between them.

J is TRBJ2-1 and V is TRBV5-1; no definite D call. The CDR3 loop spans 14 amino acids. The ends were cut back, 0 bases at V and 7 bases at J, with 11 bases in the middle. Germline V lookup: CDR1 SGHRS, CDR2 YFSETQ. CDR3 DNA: TGCGCCAGCAGCTTGGACCAGTTTTCGAATGAGCAGTTCTTC. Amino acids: CASSLDQFSNEQFF.

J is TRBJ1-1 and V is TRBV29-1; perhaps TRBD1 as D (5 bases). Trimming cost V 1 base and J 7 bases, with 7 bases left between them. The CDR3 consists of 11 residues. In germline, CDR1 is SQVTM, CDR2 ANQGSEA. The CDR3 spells CSVEGQREAFF. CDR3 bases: TGCAGCGTTGAAGGACAGCGTGAAGCTTTCTTT.

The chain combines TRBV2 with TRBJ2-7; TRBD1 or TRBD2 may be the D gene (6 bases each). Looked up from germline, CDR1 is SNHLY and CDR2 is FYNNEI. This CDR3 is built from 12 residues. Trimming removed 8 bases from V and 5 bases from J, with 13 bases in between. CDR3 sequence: CASVEGGHEQYF. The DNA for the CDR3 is TGTGCCAGCGTGGAGGGGGGACACGAGCAGTACTTC.

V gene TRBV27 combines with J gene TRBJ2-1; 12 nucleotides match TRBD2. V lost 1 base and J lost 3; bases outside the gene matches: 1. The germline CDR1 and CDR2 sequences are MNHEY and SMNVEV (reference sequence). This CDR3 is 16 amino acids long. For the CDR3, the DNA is TGTGCCAGCAGTTTATTGGGACTAGCGGGCTACAATGAGCAGTTCTTC. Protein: CASSLLGLAGYNEQFF.

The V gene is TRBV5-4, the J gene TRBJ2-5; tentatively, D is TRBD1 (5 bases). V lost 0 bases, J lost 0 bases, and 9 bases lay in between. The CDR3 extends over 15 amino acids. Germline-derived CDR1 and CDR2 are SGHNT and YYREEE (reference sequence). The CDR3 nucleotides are TGTGCCAGCAGCTTGGGGACACAGTACCAAGAGACCCAGTACTTC. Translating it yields CASSLGTQYQETQYF.

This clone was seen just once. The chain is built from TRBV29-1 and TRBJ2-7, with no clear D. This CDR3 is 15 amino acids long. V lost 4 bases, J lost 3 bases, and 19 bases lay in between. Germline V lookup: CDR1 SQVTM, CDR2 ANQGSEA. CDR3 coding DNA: TGCAGCGTTGTAGGGTTAGCTCCCGAGCACTACGAGCAGTACTTC. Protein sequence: CSVVGLAPEHYEQYF.

The CDR3 DNA is TGTGCCAGTAGTCCACAGGGTAGGTATGAGCAGTTCTTC. Amino acid sequence: CASSPQGRYEQFF. The chain joins TRBV19 to TRBJ2-1; the D gene is possibly TRBD1 (6 bases). This CDR3 comprises 13 residues. Trimming cost V 5 bases and J 8 bases, with 13 bases left between them. The germline V gene encodes CDR1 LNHDA and CDR2 SQIVND (reference sequence).